Shown below are 20 T cell receptor beta chains from a single sample sequenced in a study of shared clonotypes between healthy human individuals. The table came from immunoSEQ multiplex PCR; TCRdb's copy has only in-frame clones and leaves some out. The sample lists some 240,000 clones, about 69% occurring once. The sequenced sample was memory CD4+ T cells sorted from blood. Subset indicated: CD45RA-negative fraction. The source is a man younger than 40 in good health.

This clone was observed a few times. The CDR3 DNA is TGCAGTGCTGGACATTCAGATACGCAGTATTTT. It translates to CSAGHSDTQYF. The V call is TRBV20-1, the J call TRBJ2-3; possibly TRBD1 for D (5 bases). V gave up 5 bases and J gave up 4 bases, with 7 bases separating them. CDR1 DFQATT and CDR2 SNEGSKA come from the germline V gene (reference sequence). The CDR3 spans 11 residues.

This clone was recorded many times. The junction departs from the called germline gene at one end, perhaps through a read error. V and J are TRBV7-7 and TRBJ2-7; 7 bases match TRBD1. The CDR3 is 19 residues long. Germline V CDR1 and CDR2: SSHAT, FNYEAQ (reference sequence). CDR3 sequence: CASSPCRLSSEKQGYEQYF. The CDR3 DNA is TGTGCTAGCAGCCCATGTAGGTTAAGCTCGGAGAAACAGGGGTACGAGCAGTACTTC.

This clone is a singleton in its sample. The chain carries TRBV7-8 and TRBJ1-3, with D possibly matching TRBD1 (5 bases). With 4 bases removed from V and 0 bases from J, the gap between germline ends came to 10 bases. The CDR3 contains 15 residues. Germline V gene sequence: CDR1 SGHVS, CDR2 FQNEAQ. The CDR3 spells CASSWDGGSGNTIYF. The CDR3 DNA reads TGTGCCAGCAGCTGGGACGGCGGCTCTGGAAACACCATATATTTT.

This clone was seen a few times. The V gene is TRBV10-3, the J gene TRBJ2-3; 12 nucleotides line up with TRBD2. This CDR3 is built from 12 residues. Germline values: CDR1 ENHRY, CDR2 SYGVKD. J gave up 5 bases and V 10 bases, and 1 base lay outside the gene matches. The CDR3 here is CATLAGGDTQYF. In DNA, the CDR3 is TGTGCCACACTAGCGGGGGGAGATACGCAGTATTTT.

The gene calls are TRBV7-3 and TRBJ2-3; possibly TRBD1 for D (5 bases). Trimming stripped 5 bases from V and 3 bases from J, with 9 bases between. The CDR3 length is 13 residues. Germline V gene sequence: CDR1 SGHTA, CDR2 FQGTGA. The CDR3 spells CASSTRQTDTQYF. CDR3 in DNA: TGTGCCAGCAGCACTCGACAGACAGATACGCAGTATTTT.

J is TRBJ2-7 and V is TRBV10-3, with a possible D match to TRBD1 (6 bases). V gave up 8 bases and J gave up 0 bases, with 11 bases separating them. The CDR3 consists of 13 residues. The germline gives CDR1 ENHRY, CDR2 SYGVKD. DNA of the CDR3: TGTGCCATCCTAAGGACAGACTCCTACGAGCAGTACTTC. Translating it yields CAILRTDSYEQYF.

The V and J genes are TRBV29-1 and TRBJ2-7, with TRBD1 matching over 9 bases. There are 14 residues in the CDR3. Trimming took 4 bases from V and 2 from J; bases not matched to a gene: 6. From germline, CDR1 is SQVTM and CDR2 ANQGSEA. CDR3 residues: CSVVGDRVPYEQYF. CDR3 bases: TGCAGCGTTGTAGGGGACAGGGTCCCCTACGAGCAGTACTTC.

The chain couples TRBV10-3 to TRBJ2-5; the match to TRBD2 covers 14 bases. There are 15 residues in the CDR3. The junction had 4 bases not matched to a gene; V was cut back by 8 bases and J by 2 bases. CDR1 is ENHRY, CDR2 SYGVKD, per germline. This CDR3 is CAIGTSGGRQETQYF. The CDR3 coding sequence is TGTGCCATCGGGACTAGCGGGGGCCGTCAAGAGACCCAGTACTTC.

The chain has TRBV5-4 and TRBJ2-3; 8 positions match TRBD2. Germline trimming cut 4 bases from V and 3 bases from J; bases unmatched to any gene: 7. CDR1 and CDR2 from the germline V gene are SGHNT and YYREEE (reference sequence). The CDR3 runs to 15 residues. The CDR3: CASSHPGLGTDTQYF. The CDR3 coding sequence is TGTGCCAGCAGCCACCCGGGACTAGGAACAGATACGCAGTATTTT.

This clone appeared once. The chain couples TRBV25-1 to TRBJ2-1, with D unresolved. Looked up from germline, CDR1 is MGHDK and CDR2 is SYGVNS. CDR3 length equals 13 residues. Trimming removed 2 bases from V and 3 bases from J, with 5 bases in between. The CDR3 sequence is CASSERNYNEQFF. CDR3 bases: TGTGCCAGCAGTGAACGGAACTACAATGAGCAGTTCTTC.

The V and J genes are TRBV4-3 and TRBJ2-3; D tentatively reads TRBD1 or TRBD2 (6 bases each). Germline lookup yields CDR1 LGHNA and CDR2 YSLEER. Trimming cost V 2 bases and J 6 bases, with 12 bases left between them. The CDR3 length is 14 residues. CDR3 DNA sequence: TGCGCCAGCAGCCAAAGACAGGAGGGGGATACGCAGTATTTT. Translated, it gives CASSQRQEGDTQYF.

This clone was counted a single time. The V gene is TRBV11-2, the J gene TRBJ2-1; 7 bases match TRBD1. The CDR3 is 15 residues long. V trimming: 5 bases; J trimming: 4 bases; junction bases outside the gene matches: 8. CDR1 and CDR2 from the germline V gene are SGHAT and FQNNGV. CDR3 loop: CASSPTGTVYNEQFF. Written as DNA, the CDR3 is TGTGCCAGCAGCCCCACCGGGACAGTTTACAATGAGCAGTTCTTC.

This chain uses TRBV11-1 with TRBJ2-1; the D is unclear. The germline gives CDR1 SGHAT, CDR2 FQDESV (reference sequence). This CDR3 is 13 amino acids long. Trimming stripped 7 bases from V and 6 bases from J, with 13 bases between. The CDR3 DNA reads TGTGCCAGCACCACACCCAAGGGCAATGAGCAGTTCTTC. This translates into CASTTPKGNEQFF.

The chain uses TRBV25-1 and TRBJ2-4; 10 bases map to TRBD2. The CDR3 covers 17 residues. The trim removed 0 bases at V and 5 bases at J, leaving 7 bases unmatched. Germline V gene data show CDR1 as MGHDK and CDR2 as SYGVNS. CDR3 in DNA: TGTGCCAGCAGTGAATATGCCCCGCTAGCGGGGGAAAACATTCAGTACTTC. It yields the protein CASSEYAPLAGENIQYF.

This chain joins TRBV5-8 and TRBJ2-3; D is unclear. From germline, CDR1 is SGHTS and CDR2 YDEGEE. V was pared by 4 bases and J by 2 bases, with 5 bases between. This CDR3 region has 12 residues. In DNA form, the CDR3 reads TGTGCCAGCAGCAGGTTCACAGATACGCAGTATTTT. Protein sequence: CASSRFTDTQYF.

This clone was detected a few times. The chain carries TRBV27 and TRBJ1-5; a weak D match, TRBD1 (5 bases). Germline CDR1 reads MNHEY; CDR2 reads SMNVEV (reference sequence). V lost 5 bases and J lost 2, with 13 bases in between. There are 15 residues in the CDR3. The CDR3 region is CASSGTGLGNQPQHF. The CDR3 DNA reads as TGTGCCAGCAGTGGGACGGGTTTGGGCAATCAGCCCCAGCATTTT.

CDR3 sequence reads: CASSFTIREFYGYTF. DNA for the CDR3: TGTGCCAGCAGCTTTACCATCCGGGAGTTCTATGGCTACACCTTC. This sequence joins TRBV7-2 and TRBJ1-2; D is undetermined. The ends were cut back, 3 bases at V and 4 bases at J, with 15 bases in the middle. Germline V lookup: CDR1 SGHTA, CDR2 FQGNSA. This CDR3 region has 15 residues.

The V gene is TRBV9, the J gene TRBJ2-2; D gene ambiguous. The length of the CDR3 is 16 residues. With 0 bases removed from V and 7 bases from J, the gap between germline ends came to 16 bases. Germline V gene lookup returns CDR1 SGDLS and CDR2 YYNGEE. The CDR3 is CASSVAPTDPGGELFF. The CDR3 DNA is TGTGCCAGCAGCGTAGCCCCCACAGACCCAGGCGGGGAGCTGTTTTTT.

This clone was observed at least ten times. V and J are TRBV5-4 and TRBJ2-7; 8 positions agree with TRBD2. The ends lost 5 bases at V and 7 bases at J; junction bases unmatched: 11. CDR3 size: 14 residues. CDR1 and CDR2 (germline): SGHNT, YYREEE (reference sequence). CDR3 sequence reads: CASRTGGMGGEQYF. The CDR3 DNA sequence: TGTGCCAGCAGGACGGGAGGGATGGGGGGAGAGCAGTACTTC. Full variable domain (rest looked up from reference TRBV5-4 and TRBJ2-7): ETGVTQSPTHLIKTRGQQVTLRCSSQSGHNTVSWYQQALGQGPQFIFQYYREEENGRGNFPPRFSGLQFPNYSSELNVNALELDDSALYLCASRTGGMGGEQYFGPGTRLTVT.

The CDR3 sequence: CSALTGNTIYF. The CDR3 nucleotides are TGCAGTGCCCTGACCGGAAACACCATATATTTT. The genes are TRBV20-1 and TRBJ1-3, with D unclear. CDR1 and CDR2 from the germline V gene are DFQATT and SNEGSKA (reference sequence). With 6 bases removed from V and 4 bases from J, the gap between germline ends came to 7 bases. The CDR3 consists of 11 residues.